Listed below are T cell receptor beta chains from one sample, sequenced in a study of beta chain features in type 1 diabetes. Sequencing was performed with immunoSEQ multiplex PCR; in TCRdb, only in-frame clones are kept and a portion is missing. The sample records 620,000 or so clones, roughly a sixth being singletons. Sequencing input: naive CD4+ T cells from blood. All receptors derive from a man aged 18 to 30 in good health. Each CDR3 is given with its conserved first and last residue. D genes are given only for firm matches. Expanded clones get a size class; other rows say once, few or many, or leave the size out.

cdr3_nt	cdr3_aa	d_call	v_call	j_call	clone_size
TGTGCCAGCTCACAGGCAGAGACCCAGTACTTC	CASSQAETQYF	-	TRBV18	TRBJ2-5	-
TGTGCCAGCAGTTACACGGGGACGAGGTCCACAGATACGCAGTATTTT	CASSYTGTRSTDTQYF	-	TRBV6-5	TRBJ2-3	-
TGCAGCGTTTCAACTAGCACAGATACGCAGTATTTT	CSVSTSTDTQYF	-	TRBV29-1	TRBJ2-3	-
TGTGCCAGCACCCGCCCGAGGCGGGCCCACAATGAGCAGTTCTTC	CASTRPRRAHNEQFF	-	TRBV6-5	TRBJ2-1	few
TGTGCCAGCAGTCGAGCCCGGACAGGTGGGGCCAACGTCCTGACTTTC	CASSRARTGGANVLTF	TRBD1	TRBV28	TRBJ2-6	-
TGTGCCAGCAGTTTCCTCTTTGGGGGAGCGACCCAGTACTTC	CASSFLFGGATQYF	-	TRBV27	TRBJ2-5	-
TGTGCCAGCAGCTCGCCCAGACTACCCGCCAAGGAGACCCAGTACTTC	CASSSPRLPAKETQYF	-	TRBV7-4	TRBJ2-5	-
TGTGCCAGCAGTTACGACAAGGTACAGAACCAAGAGACCCAGTACTTC	CASSYDKVQNQETQYF	-	TRBV6-6	TRBJ2-5	-
TGCGCCAGCAGCCCTGGAGGGACAAGCTCCTACGAGCAGTACTTC	CASSPGGTSSYEQYF	-	TRBV5-1	TRBJ2-7	-
TGTGCCAGCAGTTTAACCGGCGGGAGCCCCTATGGCTACACCTTC	CASSLTGGSPYGYTF	-	TRBV28	TRBJ1-2	-
TGTGCCAGCAGCAACCAAGGGCCCCCCGGGACAGCGAATGAAGCTTTCTTT	CASSNQGPPGTANEAFF	TRBD1	TRBV7-9	TRBJ1-1	few
TGCAGCGTTAGCTCCCAGGGCCAGCCCCAGCATTTT	CSVSSQGQPQHF	-	TRBV29-1	TRBJ1-5	few
TGTGCCAGCCACAGGGACCCGAACACTGAAGCTTTCTTT	CASHRDPNTEAFF	-	TRBV6-1	TRBJ1-1	-
TGTGCCTGGAGACAGGGATCTGGAAACACCATATATTTT	CAWRQGSGNTIYF	-	TRBV30	TRBJ1-3	-
TGTGCCAGCAGCACCCTCCGAGGGGTCCAAGAGACCCAGTACTTC	CASSTLRGVQETQYF	-	TRBV7-2	TRBJ2-5	-
TGCGCCAGCAGGGCACCGAACTATGGCTACACCTTC	CASRAPNYGYTF	-	TRBV5-1	TRBJ1-2	-
TGTGCCAGCAGCACACGGGACGGCGCCTCTGGGGCCAACGTCCTGACTTTC	CASSTRDGASGANVLTF	-	TRBV11-2	TRBJ2-6	-
TGTGCCAGCACCAAACAGGGGGTGGTTACCAATCAGCCCCAGCATTTT	CASTKQGVVTNQPQHF	TRBD1	TRBV6-6	TRBJ1-5	-
TGCAGCGTTGAAATCCTAGCGGGGACCACAGATACGCAGTATTTT	CSVEILAGTTDTQYF	TRBD2	TRBV29-1	TRBJ2-3	few
TGTGCCAGTAGTCTCTTGGGGAACATTCAGTACTTC	CASSLLGNIQYF	-	TRBV19	TRBJ2-4	few
TGCGCCAGCAGCCTACTTCGGGATACGCAGTATTTT	CASSLLRDTQYF	-	TRBV5-1	TRBJ2-3	-
TGTGCCATCAGTGAGTCGCAGGTCTATGGCTACACCTTC	CAISESQVYGYTF	-	TRBV10-3	TRBJ1-2	-
TGTGCCAGCTCATCCCGACAGGAAGAGACCCAGTACTTC	CASSSRQEETQYF	-	TRBV18	TRBJ2-5	few
TGTGCCAGCAGTCCGGGACAGAGTATCAATCAGCCCCAGCATTTT	CASSPGQSINQPQHF	TRBD1	TRBV25-1	TRBJ1-5	-
TGTGCCAGCTCACCGAAGGGGAACACTGAAGCTTTCTTT	CASSPKGNTEAFF	-	TRBV18	TRBJ1-1	many
TGTGCCAGCAGTTTATATACAGGATTACAAGAGACCCAGTACTTC	CASSLYTGLQETQYF	-	TRBV28	TRBJ2-5	few
TGTGCCAGCACCCCGCAGGGAATTTGGGCCAACGTCCTGACTTTC	CASTPQGIWANVLTF	-	TRBV2	TRBJ2-6	few
TGCGCCAGCAGCTTGAACGCAGGGTTCGCAGATACGCAGTATTTT	CASSLNAGFADTQYF	-	TRBV5-1	TRBJ2-3	few
TGTGCCAGCAGCCCCTCAAGGGTGGACTCTGGAAACACCATATATTTT	CASSPSRVDSGNTIYF	-	TRBV7-2	TRBJ1-3	few
TGTGCCAGCAGCGGACAGCCCAATCAGCCCCAGCATTTT	CASSGQPNQPQHF	-	TRBV9	TRBJ1-5	few
TGTGCCACCCGCAGGGCTAGCGGGATAGCCAAAAACATTCAGTACTTC	CATRRASGIAKNIQYF	TRBD2	TRBV10-3	TRBJ2-4	few
TGTGCCAGCAGCTGGGACAGGGAGGTCTACACCTTC	CASSWDREVYTF	TRBD1	TRBV7-9	TRBJ1-2	few
TGTGCCAGCAGCTACAGCTCTGGGGCCAACGTCCTGACTTTC	CASSYSSGANVLTF	-	TRBV7-2	TRBJ2-6	-
TGTGCCAGCAGCCCGACCGGGACTAGAAGGGGTGAGCAGTTCTTC	CASSPTGTRRGEQFF	TRBD2	TRBV7-9	TRBJ2-1	few
TGTGCCAGCTCACCAGGGGTAAGCTCCTACGAGCAGTACTTC	CASSPGVSSYEQYF	-	TRBV18	TRBJ2-7	few
TGTGCCAGCAGCCTCTACTCCCAGGGGGCGCGGACTGAAGCTTTCTTT	CASSLYSQGARTEAFF	TRBD1	TRBV7-2	TRBJ1-1	few
TGCGCCAGCAGCGGGACAGTCCGTGCCTCCTACGAGCAGTACTTC	CASSGTVRASYEQYF	TRBD1	TRBV5-1	TRBJ2-7	-
TGTGCCACCAGCAGAGGTTCGGCCAGACAGACCCGCTACACCTTC	CATSRGSARQTRYTF	-	TRBV15	TRBJ1-2	-
TGTGCCAGCAGTATTCAGAAGCCGGGAGGGGATACGCAGTATTTT	CASSIQKPGGDTQYF	TRBD2	TRBV25-1	TRBJ2-3	few
TGTGCCAGCAGCTTACCCCAATCACGACAAGAGACCCAGTACTTC	CASSLPQSRQETQYF	-	TRBV5-4	TRBJ2-5	few
TGTGCCAGCAGCGTAGCAACTAACCAGGCGGAGACCCAGTACTTC	CASSVATNQAETQYF	-	TRBV9	TRBJ2-5	-
TGCGCCAGCAAGGGGACAGAGTATGGCTACACCTTC	CASKGTEYGYTF	TRBD1	TRBV5-1	TRBJ1-2	-
TGTGCCAGCAGGATTTTTAGGAGGGGGGAAGGCTACACCTTC	CASRIFRRGEGYTF	-	TRBV6-5	TRBJ1-2	few
TGTGCCAGCAGCGTTGGGACAGGGCGAGTATCTGGGGCCAACGTCCTGACTTTC	CASSVGTGRVSGANVLTF	TRBD1	TRBV9	TRBJ2-6	few
TGTGCCAGCAGCTCGTTAGATCGGACAGGGGGTAATTCACCCCTCCACTTT	CASSSLDRTGGNSPLHF	TRBD1	TRBV7-9	TRBJ1-6	few
TGCGCCAGCAGCTTGGGACAACCGCCTGAAGCTTTCTTT	CASSLGQPPEAFF	-	TRBV5-1	TRBJ1-1	-
TGTGCCAGCAGCCTTCGGGCCGCCGGAGCTTTCTTT	CASSLRAAGAFF	-	TRBV28	TRBJ1-1	once